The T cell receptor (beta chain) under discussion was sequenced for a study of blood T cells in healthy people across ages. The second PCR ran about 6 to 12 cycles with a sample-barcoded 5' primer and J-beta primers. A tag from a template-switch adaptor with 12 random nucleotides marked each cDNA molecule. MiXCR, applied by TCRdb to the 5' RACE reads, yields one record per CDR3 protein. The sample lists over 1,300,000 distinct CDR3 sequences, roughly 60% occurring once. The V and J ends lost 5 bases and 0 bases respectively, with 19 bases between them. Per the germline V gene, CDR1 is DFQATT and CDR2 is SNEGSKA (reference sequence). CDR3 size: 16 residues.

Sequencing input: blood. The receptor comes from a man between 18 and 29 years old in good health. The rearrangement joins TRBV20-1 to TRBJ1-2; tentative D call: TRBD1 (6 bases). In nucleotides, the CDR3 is TGCAGTGCTGAGACAGGAAAAACATATACTAACTATGGCTACACCTTC. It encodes CSAETGKTYTNYGYTF.